This TCR beta chain comes out of a study of cytomegalovirus exposure and HLA in healthy donors. Study-wide results and caveats: Relative to equally common others, HLA-associated TCR beta chains showed greater clonal expansion in a later analysis. It is likely that the observed cluster of highly shared sequence variants was a sequencing artifact. As a later analysis showed, a missense DCLRE1C variant was linked to trimming of TCR beta V- and J-genes.

It was with 60 Vbeta and 13 Jbeta primers that the PCR ran. As originally analysed: Among the unique TCR beta chains that a later analysis counted, about 84 million in all, about 10 million were shared. Clones were sequenced by immunoSEQ multiplex PCR, and TCRdb holds only the in-frame ones, with some missing. V, J and clone size reflect that table, while D and trimming were determined from the DNA. The table has 150,000 or so clones, approximately 80% seen once; the top ten hold 3% to 4.5%. As for this clone: Its antigen is not identified.

The V end was cut by 0 bases, the J end by 4 bases, with 12 bases between. CDR3 size: 14 residues. The germline V gene encodes CDR1 GTSNPN and CDR2 SVGIG (reference sequence). This rearrangement joins TRBV30 to TRBJ1-1; D call uncertain. The sample was PBMCs. The clonotype originates from a male donor in good health and CMV-seronegative. CDR3 coding DNA: TGTGCCTGGAGTGTACTGGCTGCGGGCACTGAAGCTTTCTTT. Its translation is CAWSVLAAGTEAFF.